This passage covers 13 T cell receptor beta chains from one sample sequenced in a study of cytomegalovirus exposure and HLA in healthy donors (dated by TCRdb to about 2017). To prepare the library, the immunoSEQ multiplex PCR assay was applied. A mixture of 60 forward primers for TCR Vbeta segments and 13 reverse primers for TCR Jbeta segments was used in the multiplex PCR. Entries here come from immuneACCESS through TCRdb and include only in-frame sequences with V and J called. Some clones fail to appear in such tables; in the studies checked, an unresolved V gene covers under half of the shortfall, and the cause of the remainder is unknown. For this sample the table gives a few hundred thousand clones, of which roughly 70% were detected only once. Less than 2% of the sample comes from the top ten. The sequencing input was PBMCs. The receptors here all came from a woman aged 30 to 39 in good health and CMV-seronegative.

The chain uses TRBV5-4 and TRBJ2-3; 11 bases align to TRBD2. The length of the CDR3 is 15 residues. Germline CDR1 and CDR2: SGHNT and YYREEE (reference sequence). V was pared by 1 base and J by 5 bases, with 3 bases of the junction left unmatched. The CDR3 loop reads CASSLISGREDTQYF. The CDR3 DNA reads as TGTGCCAGCAGCTTGATTAGCGGGAGGGAAGATACGCAGTATTTT.

The J gene is TRBJ1-1, the V gene TRBV19, with D perhaps TRBD1 (6 bases). V was cut by 6 bases and J by 1 base, with 9 bases left in between. CDR3 length equals 13 residues. Germline V CDR1 and CDR2: LNHDA, SQIVND (reference sequence). CDR3 in amino acids: CASRRQENTEAFF. The CDR3 DNA is TGTGCCAGTAGGAGACAGGAGAACACTGAAGCTTTCTTT.

V usage is TRBV19 and J usage is TRBJ2-2; weak D call: TRBD2 (5 bases). Trimming removed 9 bases from V and 0 bases from J, with 17 bases in between. Germline CDR1 is LNHDA and CDR2 is SQIVND (reference sequence). This CDR3 has 16 amino acids. The CDR3 bases are TGTGCCAGCACGCCTTACAGAGCGGCGAACACCGGGGAGCTGTTTTTT. It translates to CASTPYRAANTGELFF. The entire variable domain, with the rest obtained from reference TRBV19 and TRBJ2-2, is as follows: DGGITQSPKYLFRKEGQNVTLSCEQNLNHDAMYWYRQDPGQGLRLIYYSQIVNDFQKGDIAEGYSVSREKKESFPLTVTSAQKNPTAFYLCASTPYRAANTGELFFGEGSRLTVL.

This rearrangement joins TRBV7-3 to TRBJ2-2; possible D gene TRBD2, 6 bases. CDR1 and CDR2 (germline): SGHTA, FQGTGA. V lost 4 bases and J 6 bases, leaving 18 bases between the germline ends. The CDR3 spans 16 residues. This CDR3 reads CASSSSDGRVAGELFF. DNA of the CDR3: TGTGCCAGCAGCTCCTCGGACGGGAGAGTTGCCGGGGAGCTGTTTTTT.

The CDR3: CASSQEGTSGNTDTQYF. The CDR3 region has the DNA TGCGCCAGCAGCCAAGAAGGAACTAGCGGGAACACAGATACGCAGTATTTT. This rearrangement joins TRBV4-1 to TRBJ2-3, with 10 nucleotides matching TRBD2. The CDR3 consists of 17 residues. The germline V gene encodes CDR1 MGHRA and CDR2 YSYEKL. The J segment lost 2 bases and the V segment lost 0 bases, leaving 5 bases of the junction unmatched.

The rearrangement uses TRBV11-1 and TRBJ1-5; TRBD1 is a possible D gene (5 bases). Germline-derived CDR1 and CDR2 are SGHAT and FQDESV (reference sequence). Trimming shortened V by 0 bases and J by 0 bases, and 15 bases separated the two germline ends. The CDR3 has 18 residues. CDR3 DNA: TGTGCCAGCAGCTTAGCCCCCCCTGACAGAGATAGCAATCAGCCCCAGCATTTT. Its translation: CASSLAPPDRDSNQPQHF.

The chain combines TRBV7-9 with TRBJ2-7, with D perhaps matching TRBD2 (5 bases). The CDR3 runs 14 residues. V lost 1 base and J 3 bases, leaving 10 bases between the germline ends. CDR1 and CDR2 from the germline V gene are SEHNR and FQNEAQ (reference sequence). The CDR3 bases are TGTGCCAGCAGCTTAGACGGAGGAAACTACGAGCAGTACTTC. Protein sequence: CASSLDGGNYEQYF.

The rearrangement joins TRBV19 to TRBJ1-4; D uncertain. This CDR3 region has 14 residues. V was shortened by 8 bases and J by 3 bases, with 13 bases between the two germline ends. Germline CDR1 LNHDA, CDR2 SQIVND (reference sequence). CDR3 coding DNA: TGTGCCAGTGCCCGGACTTCCCCTAATGAAAAACTGTTTTTT. It encodes CASARTSPNEKLFF.

V usage is TRBV7-9 and J usage is TRBJ2-7; 7 bases are shared with TRBD1. The CDR3 has 13 amino acids. The germline gives CDR1 SEHNR, CDR2 FQNEAQ (reference sequence). The V segment lost 3 bases and the J segment 5 bases; nucleotides outside the gene matches: 4. The DNA for the CDR3 is TGTGCCAGCAGCTTCCGAGACAGGGACGAGCAGTACTTC. Translating it yields CASSFRDRDEQYF.

The V and J genes are TRBV5-1 and TRBJ2-5, with 9 bases that match TRBD1. Judging by the DNA end, TRBJ2-7 fits better; the J call may be wrong. CDR1 and CDR2 (germline): SGHRS, YFSETQ. The CDR3 loop spans 15 amino acids. The CDR3 spells CASSLVYTGGGEQYF. The CDR3 nucleotides read TGCGCCAGCAGCTTGGTCTATACAGGGGGCGGCGAGCAGTACTTC.

This clone came up a few times. The CDR3 spells CASHLGWNTEAFF. CDR3 DNA sequence: TGTGCCAGCCACCTCGGGTGGAACACTGAAGCTTTCTTT. The rearrangement uses TRBV2 and TRBJ1-1; D remains ambiguous. Germline V gene lookup returns CDR1 SNHLY and CDR2 FYNNEI. Deletions cut 8 bases from V and 1 base from J, with 11 bases between. This CDR3 is 13 amino acids long.

The rearrangement uses TRBV7-8 and TRBJ1-4; a weak D match, TRBD1 (6 bases). V lost 1 base, J lost 5 bases, and 14 bases lay in between. Germline CDR1 is SGHVS and CDR2 is FQNEAQ. This CDR3 comprises 16 residues. The CDR3 here is CASSLDPGTRNEKLFF. CDR3 bases: TGTGCCAGCAGCTTAGACCCCGGGACAAGGAATGAAAAACTGTTTTTT.

J is TRBJ1-3 and V is TRBV19, with 9 bases lining up with TRBD1. V shed 8 bases and J 6 bases; nucleotides not matched to a gene: 8. CDR1 is LNHDA, CDR2 SQIVND, per germline (reference sequence). This CDR3 has 14 residues. CDR3 sequence (DNA): TGTGCCAGTTTGGGACAGGGAAAAGAAAACACCATATATTTT. Amino acids: CASLGQGKENTIYF.